Below, one T cell receptor beta chain is given with its context. Authors' analysis steps: Counts of nucleated cells, estimated from reference gene primer amplification, were obtained. Method: immunoSEQ multiplex PCR; TCRdb's copy keeps in-frame clones and lacks some. The V and J calls and clone size come from that table; D and trimming were worked out from the DNA. The sample holds nearly 250,000 clones; 86% are singletons and the top ten take around 1.7%. The data are from a study of blood T cell repertoires in COVID-19. About the study: The United States, Italy and Spain provided the acute and convalescent COVID-19 samples. T cells, B-cell-depleted T cells, or PBMCs supplied cDNA or gDNA.

Germline-derived CDR1 and CDR2 are MNHEY and SVGAGI. There are 14 residues in the CDR3. V dropped 5 bases and J dropped 3; count of bases not matched to a gene: 4. This clonotype was obtained from a woman aged 60 to 75 who had recovered from COVID-19. The sample taken for sequencing was peripheral blood. This chain joins TRBV6-5 and TRBJ1-5; 7 nucleotides agree with TRBD1. DNA of the CDR3: TGTGCCAGCAGTCCTGGGACAGACAATCAGCCCCAGCATTTT. Encoded protein: CASSPGTDNQPQHF.